The clone carrying this TCR beta chain has at least ten counts. The data are from a study of T cells in Graves' hyperthyroidism and ophthalmopathy. Ophthalmopathy cases scored 3 or more on the Clinical Activity Score and 4 or more on NOSPECS grade, with duration below 3 months. The investigators amplified TCR beta CDR3 regions from RNA transcripts. RT-PCR in the first round (using the HTBI primer set) targeted the TCR CDR3. TCRdb analysed the multiplex PCR reads with MiXCR anew, one entry per CDR3 protein. In the table there are about 640,000 distinct CDR3 sequences, 13% to 15% of which are singletons. The CDR3 loop spans 15 amino acids. V shed 6 bases and J shed 1 base, with 12 bases lying between them. CDR1 is MDHEN, CDR2 SYDVKM, per germline.

The source of this sequence is a woman aged 45 to 65 with Graves' ophthalmopathy. The gene calls are TRBV28 and TRBJ2-2, with D perhaps TRBD2 (5 bases). The sequenced sample was blood. CDR3 region: CASSPLARNTGELFF. The CDR3 region has the DNA TGTGCCAGCAGCCCCCTAGCTCGGAACACCGGGGAGCTGTTTTTT.